This passage covers 4 T cell receptor beta chains from one sample sequenced in a study of PD-1 blockade in mismatch repair-deficient tumors (dated by TCRdb to about 2017). These TCRs' antigens remain unknown. Read against the paper, the sample's time point label means: identical approximately nine-day culture without peptide (control). The library was generated by the immunoSEQ multiplex PCR assay. The immuneACCESS repertoire file appears here via TCRdb, limited to in-frame rearrangements. These files lack a portion of the clones; in checked studies, under half of the deficit traces to unresolved V genes, and the cause of the others is not known. The sample table holds around 13,000 clones, of which about nine tenths were seen once. The ten top clones hold approximately 10% of the sample. Sequenced material: cells cultured in vitro, taken from a patient treated with pembrolizumab. Receptors originate from an adult with mismatch repair-deficient cancer.

This sequence joins TRBV2 and TRBJ2-1; D is perhaps TRBD1 (5 bases). Germline loops: CDR1 SNHLY, CDR2 FYNNEI. V was trimmed by 6 bases and J by 5 bases, leaving 8 bases between them. The CDR3 length is 12 residues. This CDR3 reads CASSQTDNEQFF. The CDR3 DNA reads TGTGCCAGCAGCCAGACAGACAATGAGCAGTTCTTC. The full variable domain, with the rest looked up from reference TRBV2 and TRBJ2-1, is EPEVTQTPSHQVTQMGQEVILRCVPISNHLYFYWYRQILGQKVEFLVSFYNNEISEKSEIFDDQFSVERPDGSNFTLKIRSTKLEDSAMYFCASSQTDNEQFFGPGTRLTVL.

This clone has just a few counts. The V call is TRBV6-4, the J call TRBJ1-1; D unresolved. Germline V gene lookup returns CDR1 MRHNA and CDR2 SNTAGT. The CDR3 contains 13 residues. V was clipped by 5 bases and J by 3 bases, with 10 bases between them. CDR3 sequence (DNA): TGTGCCAGCAGTTACACCGAGGACACTGAAGCTTTCTTT. It specifies CASSYTEDTEAFF.

This chain uses TRBV4-2 with TRBJ2-3, with TRBD2 identical over 9 bases. Looked up from germline, CDR1 is LGHNA and CDR2 is YNFKEQ. The CDR3 runs to 14 residues. After removal of 2 bases from V and 5 bases from J, the junction contained 2 bases not matched to a gene. The CDR3 nucleotides are TGTGCCAGCAGCCAAAAGCGGGAGGTAGATACGCAGTATTTT. This translates into CASSQKREVDTQYF.

The CDR3, as DNA: TGTGCCACCAACAGGGACAGCAGTCCGTTTTTGAACACTGAAGCTTTCTTT. Translating it yields CATNRDSSPFLNTEAFF. This chain joins TRBV15 and TRBJ1-1; 7 bases are shared with TRBD1. After removal of 7 bases from V and 0 bases from J, the junction contained 14 bases not matched to a gene. Germline values: CDR1 LNHNV, CDR2 YYDKDF (reference sequence). This CDR3 is built from 17 residues.